This entry lists 20 T cell receptor beta chains sequenced from one sample in a study of cytomegalovirus exposure and HLA in healthy donors. 13 Jbeta primers and 60 Vbeta primers were used for the PCR. The assay was immunoSEQ multiplex PCR, and TCRdb's table has in-frame clones only and misses some. The sample lists 120,000 or so clones; around 80% were seen once. The specimen sequenced was PBMCs. The receptors were gathered from a man aged 25-40 years in good health and CMV-seropositive.

The rearrangement uses TRBV7-9 and TRBJ1-1; 7 nucleotides line up with TRBD1. V dropped 5 bases and J dropped 3; count of bases not matched to a gene: 6. The CDR3 has 14 residues. Germline loops: CDR1 SEHNR, CDR2 FQNEAQ (reference sequence). The DNA of the CDR3 is TGTGCCAGCAGCGGTACAGGGGTCTACACTGAAGCTTTCTTT. Translation gives CASSGTGVYTEAFF. The full variable domain, in which reference TRBV7-9 and TRBJ1-1 provide the parts outside the CDR3, is DTGVSQNPRHKITKRGQNVTFRCDPISEHNRLYWYRQTLGQGPEFLTYFQNEAQLEKSRLLSDRFSAERPKGSFSTLEIQRTEQGDSAMYLCASSGTGVYTEAFFGQGTRLTVV.

The V call is TRBV27, the J call TRBJ1-5; 7 bases are a match to TRBD1. Germline loops: CDR1 MNHEY, CDR2 SMNVEV (reference sequence). This CDR3 is built from 15 residues. Losses at the gene ends were 5 bases for V and 0 bases for J; bases not matched to a gene: 4. DNA of the CDR3: TGTGCCAGCAGTCCCCAGGGGGTTAGCAATCAGCCCCAGCATTTT. Amino acids: CASSPQGVSNQPQHF.

In this sample, this clone turned up once. The chain carries TRBV9 and TRBJ1-5, with 11 bases matching TRBD1. Trimming cost V 3 bases and J 5 bases; bases outside gene matches: 4. CDR3 length: 15 amino acids. The germline gives CDR1 SGDLS, CDR2 YYNGEE. The CDR3 reads CASSGPGQGDQPQHF. For the CDR3, the DNA is TGTGCCAGCAGCGGGCCGGGACAGGGGGATCAGCCCCAGCATTTT.

The rearrangement links TRBV7-9 to TRBJ1-6, with 8 bases aligning to TRBD1. V gave up 2 bases and J gave up 9 bases; unmatched junction bases: 6. The CDR3 runs 15 residues. Germline V lookup: CDR1 SEHNR, CDR2 FQNEAQ (reference sequence). CDR3 nucleotides: TGTGCCAGCAGCTTACAGCAGGGGGCGGGTTCACCCCTCCACTTT. It specifies CASSLQQGAGSPLHF.

The chain employs TRBV6-5 and TRBJ2-7; 9 bases are a match to TRBD2. The CDR3 has 15 residues. Germline CDR1 and CDR2: MNHEY and SVGAGI. V shed 3 bases, J shed 7 bases, and the junction held 10 bases outside the gene matches. The CDR3 nucleotides are TGTGCCAGCAGTTATTCATCAGGACTAGCGAGGGAGCAGTACTTC. This translates into CASSYSSGLAREQYF.

The gene calls are TRBV15 and TRBJ1-5, with 10 bases lining up with TRBD1. This CDR3 is built from 15 residues. From germline, CDR1 is LNHNV and CDR2 YYDKDF (reference sequence). Trimming removed 5 bases from V and 5 bases from J; junction bases left unmatched: 6. Here the CDR3 reads CATSGDRGGYQPQHF. CDR3 nucleotides: TGTGCCACCAGCGGGGACAGGGGTGGGTATCAGCCCCAGCATTTT.

The rearrangement links TRBV9 to TRBJ2-6; TRBD1 matches 7 bases. The CDR3 is 14 residues long. Germline V gene data show CDR1 as SGDLS and CDR2 as YYNGEE. J gave up 4 bases and V 6 bases, and 4 bases lay outside the gene matches. In DNA form, the CDR3 reads TGTGCCAGCAAAAGGGGGCCGGGGGCCAACGTCCTGACTTTC. It yields the protein CASKRGPGANVLTF.

V and J are TRBV7-8 and TRBJ2-5, with D uncertain. Trimming removed 0 bases at V and 1 base at J, with 3 bases between. The CDR3 covers 13 residues. Germline assignment: CDR1 SGHVS and CDR2 FQNEAQ. For the CDR3, the DNA is TGTGCCAGCAGCTTAGCCGTCCAAGAGACCCAGTACTTC. Translated: CASSLAVQETQYF.

CDR3 residues: CASSTGTSGYEQYF. The CDR3 region has the DNA TGTGCCAGCAGCACTGGGACTAGCGGCTACGAGCAGTACTTC. V gene TRBV9 combines with J gene TRBJ2-7; 11 nucleotides align to TRBD2. Per germline, CDR1 SGDLS and CDR2 YYNGEE. V trimming: 4 bases; J trimming: 3 bases; junction bases outside the gene matches: 3. The CDR3 spans 14 residues.

The chain combines TRBV4-3 with TRBJ2-7; 12 bases are shared with TRBD1. From germline, CDR1 is LGHNA and CDR2 YSLEER. With V trimmed by 4 bases and J by 5 bases, 9 bases remained unmatched. The CDR3 length is 16 residues. CDR3 in DNA: TGCGCCAGCAGCCGTCAATGGGGACAGGGGGCTGACGAGCAGTACTTC. It translates to CASSRQWGQGADEQYF.

The rearrangement joins TRBV6-5 to TRBJ2-7; a possible D gene is TRBD1 (6 bases). The germline V gene encodes CDR1 MNHEY and CDR2 SVGAGI. Between the trimmed V and J ends, which lost 6 bases and 6 bases, there was a span of 21 bases. This CDR3 is built from 15 residues. CDR3 bases: TGTGCCAGCAGCCCCCGCGCCAGGGGCTATCTCGAGCAGTACTTC. This encodes CASSPRARGYLEQYF.

The V call is TRBV29-1, the J call TRBJ1-2, with TRBD1 matching over 10 bases. The V gene end was trimmed by 1 base and the J gene end by 4 bases; junction bases not matched to a gene: 3. The CDR3 has 14 residues. Germline lookup yields CDR1 SQVTM and CDR2 ANQGSEA. CDR3 in DNA: TGCAGCGTTGAAGGGGGGACAGGGGCCTATGGCTACACCTTC. It yields the protein CSVEGGTGAYGYTF.

The chain employs TRBV5-4 and TRBJ2-1, with a tentative D call TRBD2 (6 bases). The CDR3 length is 15 residues. Germline V CDR1 and CDR2: SGHNT, YYREEE (reference sequence). V shed 1 base and J shed 2 bases, with 10 bases lying between them. CDR3 sequence (DNA): TGTGCCAGCAGCTTGCGCGGGGTACCCTACAATGAGCAGTTCTTC. Translating it yields CASSLRGVPYNEQFF.

The rearrangement links TRBV6-5 to TRBJ1-1; possibly TRBD1 for D (6 bases). The CDR3 contains 13 residues. V shed 2 bases and J shed 6 bases, with 10 bases lying between them. Per germline, CDR1 MNHEY and CDR2 SVGAGI. Here the CDR3 DNA reads TGTGCCAGCAGTTACGGGGGCATGGCTGAAGCTTTCTTT. Protein sequence: CASSYGGMAEAFF.

In its sample, this clone was seen a few times. The CDR3 loop reads CASSLGGGSGNTIYF. CDR3 in DNA: TGTGCCAGCAGCTTGGGAGGAGGCTCTGGAAACACCATATATTTT. The chain carries TRBV5-5 and TRBJ1-3, with D hard to call. Germline values: CDR1 SGHKS, CDR2 YYEKEE (reference sequence). With 0 bases removed from V and 0 bases from J, the gap between germline ends came to 7 bases. The CDR3 covers 15 residues.

This sequence joins TRBV4-1 and TRBJ1-5; 8 nucleotides match TRBD1. The CDR3 loop spans 17 amino acids. The V and J ends lost 4 bases and 0 bases, in that order; junction bases with no gene match: 8. CDR1 and CDR2 (germline): MGHRA, YSYEKL. For the CDR3, the DNA is TGCGCCAGCAGCCTCAGGGTGACAGGGGCTAGCAATCAGCCCCAGCATTTT. This codes for CASSLRVTGASNQPQHF.

Comments on this clone: Since the CDR3 does not end with the conserved phenylalanine or tryptophan, this likely comes from a read error. The chain links TRBV9 to TRBJ2-7, with D perhaps matching TRBD2 (5 bases). Germline-derived CDR1 and CDR2 are SGDLS and YYNGEE. The CDR3 is made up of 16 amino acids. V shed 0 bases and J shed 5 bases, with 18 bases lying between them. The CDR3 nucleotides are TGTGCCAGCAGCGTAGGCCCCTCGGGCGGGCAAGACGAGCAGTACCTC. This sequence encodes CASSVGPSGGQDEQYL.

The CDR3 spells CASSRGQGGGELFF. In DNA form, the CDR3 reads TGCGCCAGCAGCCGGGGACAGGGTGGCGGGGAGCTGTTTTTT. The chain links TRBV4-1 to TRBJ2-2, with TRBD1 identical over 9 bases. CDR3 length equals 14 residues. CDR1 is MGHRA, CDR2 YSYEKL, per germline. The V segment lost 4 bases and the J segment 7 bases; nucleotides outside the gene matches: 4.

This clone was observed once. The chain joins TRBV10-3 to TRBJ2-7, with 8 nucleotides matching TRBD2. V lost 6 bases, J lost 6 bases, and 7 bases stayed unmatched. The CDR3 spans 13 residues. Germline loops: CDR1 ENHRY, CDR2 SYGVKD. The DNA for the CDR3 is TGTGCCATCAGGGTCGGGGGGGCGGGCGAGCAGTACTTC. Protein: CAIRVGGAGEQYF.

CDR3 sequence (DNA): TGTGCCAGCAGCTTACTACCGTTGCGGGGGGGTTCCCACGAGCAGTACTTC. It specifies CASSLLPLRGGSHEQYF. The chain carries TRBV7-2 and TRBJ2-7, with 9 nucleotides matching TRBD2. CDR1 is SGHTA, CDR2 FQGNSA, per germline. This CDR3 is 17 amino acids long. Trimming removed 2 bases from V and 5 bases from J; junction bases left unmatched: 13.